The T cell receptor (beta chain) described here comes from a study of T cell repertoires in aging, cancer and after chemotherapy. J was trimmed by 4 bases and V by 3 bases; bases with no gene match: 8. The CDR3 is 16 amino acids. TCR beta rearrangements were amplified from peripheral blood genomic DNA. A mixed TRB-A/B primer pool amplified rearranged TRB by multiplex touch-down PCR. A single record per CDR3 protein comes from TCRdb applying MiXCR to the multiplex PCR reads. Of about 13,000 distinct CDR3 sequences in the sample, less than 30% were seen once. The sequencing sample was made of blood. This receptor was identified in a human donor in good health. This chain joins TRBV12-3 or TRBV12-4 and TRBJ2-1; 8 bases align to TRBD2. CDR3 nucleotides: TGTGCCAGCAGTTTCGGGGGGGCGCAAGGTTACAATGAGCAGTTCTTC. Its translation: CASSFGGAQGYNEQFF.